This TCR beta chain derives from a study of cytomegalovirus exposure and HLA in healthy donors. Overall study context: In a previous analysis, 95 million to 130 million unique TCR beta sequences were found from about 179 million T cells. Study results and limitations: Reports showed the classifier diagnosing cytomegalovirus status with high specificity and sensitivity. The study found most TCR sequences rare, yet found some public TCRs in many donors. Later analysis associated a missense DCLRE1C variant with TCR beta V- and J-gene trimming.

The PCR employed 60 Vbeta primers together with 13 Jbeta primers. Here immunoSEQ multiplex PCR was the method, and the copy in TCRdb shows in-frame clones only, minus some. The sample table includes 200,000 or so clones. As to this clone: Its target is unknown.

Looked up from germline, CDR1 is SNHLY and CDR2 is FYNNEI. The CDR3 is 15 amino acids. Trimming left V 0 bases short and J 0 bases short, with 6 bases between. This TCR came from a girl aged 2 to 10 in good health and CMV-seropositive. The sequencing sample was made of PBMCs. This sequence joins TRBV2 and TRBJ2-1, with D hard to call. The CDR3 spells CASSEANNSYNEQFF. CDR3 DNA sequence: TGTGCCAGCAGTGAAGCGAACAACTCCTACAATGAGCAGTTCTTC.